This entry lists 18 T cell receptor beta chains sequenced from one sample in a study of human T cells and chemical hapten exposure. One entry per CDR3 protein, called by TCRdb with MiXCR from the RACE reads. The sample carries 80,000 to 100,000 distinct CDR3 sequences, over 7.5% recorded once. Time point denoted: patch test 2, 6 weeks after DPC sensitization. This sample's treatment: therapeutic diphenylcyclopropenone sensitization with weekly scalp DPC. Sequencing was performed on whole blood, taken in connection with sensitization to the hapten diphenylcyclopropenone (DPC). The receptors come from a woman aged 40-49 years with alopecia areata. Some clones in this sample may be carry-over from other donors' samples.

This clonotype has only a few counts. The chain recombines TRBV30 with TRBJ1-2; no firm D call. The germline V gene encodes CDR1 GTSNPN and CDR2 SVGIG (reference sequence). The CDR3 is 14 amino acids. V was cut by 0 bases and J by 5 bases, with 13 bases left in between. The CDR3: CAWSVHPSLYGYTF. The CDR3, as DNA: TGTGCCTGGAGTGTACACCCCAGCCTATATGGCTACACCTTC.

This clonotype was counted a few times. The CDR3 nucleotides are TGTGCCAGCTCCGGGACAGGGGCGTTCGAGCAGTACTTC. Translated, it gives CASSGTGAFEQYF. This chain uses TRBV10-3 with TRBJ2-7, with 10 bases matching TRBD1. Per germline, CDR1 ENHRY and CDR2 SYGVKD. The CDR3 spans 13 residues. The J segment lost 6 bases and the V segment lost 10 bases, leaving 9 bases of the junction unmatched.

V gene TRBV5-6 combines with J gene TRBJ2-1; the match to TRBD2 covers 8 bases. The CDR3 totals 16 residues. The V gene end was trimmed by 0 bases and the J gene end by 6 bases; junction bases not matched to a gene: 8. The V gene's germline CDR1 is SGHDT and CDR2 YYEEEE. CDR3 in amino acids: CASSLVGFGTSNEQFF. CDR3 nucleotide sequence: TGTGCCAGCAGCTTGGTGGGTTTTGGGACTAGCAATGAGCAGTTCTTC.

The table lists this clonotype with a few counts. The CDR3 bases are TGTGCCAGCAGCTTAAGAGACAGGGGTCAAGATACGCAGTATTTT. Translated, it gives CASSLRDRGQDTQYF. The V call is TRBV7-9, the J call TRBJ2-3, with 8 bases identical to TRBD1. This CDR3 comprises 15 residues. The germline V gene has CDR1 SEHNR and CDR2 FQNEAQ (reference sequence). V lost 2 bases, J lost 5 bases, and 6 bases stayed unmatched.

The CDR3 loop reads CASSTGQVKYNEQFF. In DNA, the CDR3 is TGTGCCAGCAGCACGGGACAGGTAAAATACAATGAGCAGTTCTTC. The V and J genes are TRBV28 and TRBJ2-1; 8 positions match TRBD1. CDR1 is MDHEN and CDR2 is SYDVKM in the germline V gene. Trimming took 6 bases from V and 4 from J; bases not matched to a gene: 8. CDR3 size: 15 residues.

V usage is TRBV28 and J usage is TRBJ2-6, with 8 positions matching TRBD1. This CDR3 spans 19 amino acids. V lost 7 bases, J lost 1 base, and 15 bases stayed unmatched. In germline, CDR1 is MDHEN, CDR2 SYDVKM. CDR3: CASTSSGGTYPSGANVLTF. The CDR3 nucleotides are TGTGCCAGCACCTCCTCAGGGGGCACCTACCCTTCTGGGGCCAACGTCCTGACTTTC. The whole variable domain, filled in from reference TRBV28 and TRBJ2-6, reads DVKVTQSSRYLVKRTGEKVFLECVQDMDHENMFWYRQDPGLGLRLIYFSYDVKMKEKGDIPEGYSVSREKKERFSLILESASTNQTSMYLCASTSSGGTYPSGANVLTFGAGSRLTVL.

The rearrangement joins TRBV12-3 or TRBV12-4 to TRBJ2-4, with unresolved D. CDR3 length: 14 amino acids. Trimming cost V 6 bases and J 0 bases, with 9 bases left between them. CDR3 coding DNA: TGTGCCAGCAGACAAACCCTAGCCAAAAACATTCAGTACTTC. Its translation: CASRQTLAKNIQYF.

At least ten counts were recorded for this clonotype. The chain joins TRBV11-2 to TRBJ2-3; the D gene could be TRBD1 or TRBD2 (6 bases each). Trimming cost V 2 bases and J 6 bases, with 9 bases left between them. This CDR3 spans 13 amino acids. CDR1 is SGHAT, CDR2 FQNNGV, per germline. The CDR3: CASSLMGGDTQYF. CDR3 nucleotide sequence: TGTGCCAGCAGCTTAATGGGGGGCGATACGCAGTATTTT. Filled out from reference TRBV11-2 and TRBJ2-3, the complete variable domain reads EAGVAQSPRYKIIEKRQSVAFWCNPISGHATLYWYQQILGQGPKLLIQFQNNGVVDDSQLPKDRFSAERLKGVDSTLKIQPAKLEDSAVYLCASSLMGGDTQYFGPGTRLTVL.

This clonotype showed up many times. The chain combines TRBV3-1 with TRBJ2-3; D is unresolved. Germline CDR1 LGHDT, CDR2 YNNKEL (reference sequence). V was trimmed by 0 bases and J by 4 bases, leaving 11 bases between them. The CDR3 extends over 15 amino acids. The CDR3 DNA reads as TGTGCCAGCAGCCAAGATCTGGCTCTTGCAGATACGCAGTATTTT. It translates to CASSQDLALADTQYF.

This clonotype was observed many times. The chain is built from TRBV6-2 or TRBV6-3 and TRBJ2-1; tentatively, D is TRBD2 (6 bases). V shed 6 bases and J shed 0 bases, with 12 bases lying between them. This CDR3 is 15 amino acids long. In germline, CDR1 is MNHEY, CDR2 SVGEGT. CDR3 region: CASSLLASSYNEQFF. In DNA, the CDR3 is TGTGCCAGCAGCCTTCTAGCGTCCTCCTACAATGAGCAGTTCTTC.

This clonotype was observed at least ten times. The J gene is TRBJ1-2, the V gene TRBV1; the D call in the table, TRBD1, was not verified against the DNA. TRBV1 is recorded as a pseudogene. CDR3 length: 12 residues. This chain's CDR3 is CTSNRTGDGYTF. For the CDR3, the DNA is TGCACCAGCAATAGGACAGGGGATGGCTACACCTTC.

The gene calls are TRBV7-2 and TRBJ1-5, with a tentative D call TRBD1 (6 bases). Germline assignment: CDR1 SGHTA and CDR2 FQGNSA. V lost 6 bases and J lost 6, with 12 bases in between. The CDR3 extends over 13 amino acids. In DNA form, the CDR3 reads TGTGCCAGCAGAGCAGGGGCGGGTCAGCCCCAGCATTTT. Encoded protein: CASRAGAGQPQHF. Complete variable domain (other parts from reference TRBV7-2 and TRBJ1-5): GAGVSQSPSNKVTEKGKDVELRCDPISGHTALYWYRQSLGQGLEFLIYFQGNSAPDKSGLPSDRFSAERTGGSVSTLTIQRTQQEDSAVYLCASRAGAGQPQHFGDGTRLSIL.

This clonotype was seen many times. V is TRBV28 and J is TRBJ2-1; the match to TRBD1 covers 7 bases. V lost 6 bases and J lost 2; bases outside the gene matches: 13. The CDR3 consists of 17 residues. Per germline, CDR1 MDHEN and CDR2 SYDVKM. As DNA, the CDR3 is TGTGCCAGCAGCCGGCTAGTTGGCCAGGGGGCCTACAATGAGCAGTTCTTC. Translated, it gives CASSRLVGQGAYNEQFF.

This clonotype was observed a handful of times. This sequence joins TRBV3-1 and TRBJ2-4, with D possibly matching TRBD2 (5 bases). CDR3 length equals 12 residues. V lost 3 bases and J lost 7, with 7 bases in between. The V gene's germline CDR1 is LGHDT and CDR2 YNNKEL (reference sequence). The CDR3, as DNA: TGTGCCAGCAGCCAGGGCGGGAACATTCAGTACTTC. This sequence encodes CASSQGGNIQYF.

This clonotype was observed many times. The rearrangement uses TRBV20-1 and TRBJ2-1; D is unclear. Germline lookup yields CDR1 DFQATT and CDR2 SNEGSKA (reference sequence). CDR3 length equals 13 residues. Trimming pared 3 bases from V and 4 bases from J, leaving 10 bases between. The CDR3 DNA follows: TGCAGTGCTAGCGAGCCCCCTTACAATGAGCAGTTCTTC. It translates to CSASEPPYNEQFF.

This clonotype was picked up many times. The chain is built from TRBV11-2 and TRBJ1-2; D is perhaps TRBD1 (6 bases). Trimming removed 8 bases at V and 5 bases at J, with 15 bases between. CDR3 length: 13 residues. CDR1 is SGHAT and CDR2 is FQNNGV in the germline V gene. CDR3 region: CASSPGQDYGYTF. In nucleotides, the CDR3 is TGTGCCAGCTCACCGGGACAAGATTATGGCTACACCTTC.

The rearrangement joins TRBV18 to TRBJ2-7; TRBD1 agrees at 8 bases. The CDR3 covers 15 residues. CDR1 is KGHSH and CDR2 is LQKENI in the germline V gene. The V gene end was trimmed by 4 bases and the J gene end by 2 bases; junction bases not matched to a gene: 7. CDR3 sequence: CASSLQGAFAYEQYF. CDR3 coding DNA: TGTGCCAGCTCACTTCAGGGGGCTTTCGCCTACGAGCAGTACTTC.

This clonotype has ten or more counts. The chain is built from TRBV11-2 and TRBJ2-5; 7 bases are a match to TRBD2. Trimming at V came to 1 base and at J to 2 bases, leaving 13 bases not matched to a gene. Germline V gene sequence: CDR1 SGHAT, CDR2 FQNNGV. CDR3 length: 18 amino acids. The chain's CDR3 is CASSLGAAWERGQETQYF. In DNA, the CDR3 is TGTGCCAGCAGCTTAGGGGCCGCCTGGGAGCGGGGACAAGAGACCCAGTACTTC.